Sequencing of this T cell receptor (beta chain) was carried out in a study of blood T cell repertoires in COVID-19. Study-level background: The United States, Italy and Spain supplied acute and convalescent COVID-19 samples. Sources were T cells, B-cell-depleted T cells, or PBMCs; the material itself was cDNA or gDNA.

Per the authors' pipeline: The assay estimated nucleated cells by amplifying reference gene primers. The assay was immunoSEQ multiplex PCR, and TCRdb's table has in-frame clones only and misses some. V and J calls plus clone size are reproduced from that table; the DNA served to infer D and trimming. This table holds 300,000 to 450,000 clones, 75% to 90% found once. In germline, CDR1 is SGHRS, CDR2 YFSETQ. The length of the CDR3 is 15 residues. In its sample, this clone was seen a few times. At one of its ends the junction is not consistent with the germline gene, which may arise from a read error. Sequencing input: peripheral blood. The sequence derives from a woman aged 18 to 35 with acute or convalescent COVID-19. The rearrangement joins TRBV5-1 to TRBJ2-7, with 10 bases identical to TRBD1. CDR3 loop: CASSLGTGVGYEQYF. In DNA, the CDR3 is TGCGCCAGCAGTTTGGGGACAGGGGTGGGGTACGAGCAGTACTTC.